Listed below are T cell receptor beta chains from one sample, sequenced in a study of OX40 agonist ivuxolimab in advanced cancers. The assay was immunoSEQ multiplex PCR, and TCRdb's table has in-frame clones only and misses some. Of about 82,000 clones listed, 85% to 90% were seen once; the top ten hold just under 1%. Sample: CD4+ or CD8+ T cells sorted from blood, taken in a trial of the OX40 agonist ivuxolimab. The receptors here all came from an adult with an advanced solid tumor such as melanoma, head and neck, liver or kidney cancer. Each CDR3 is given with its conserved first and last residue. D genes are given only for firm matches. Rows may omit the clone size; those that give it use once, few, many or a size class.

v_gene,abundance,j_gene,d_gene,CDR3aa,CDR3nt
TRBV20-1,-,TRBJ2-3,-,CSARLPDTQYF,TGCAGTGCTAGACTGCCAGATACGCAGTATTTT
TRBV6-5,-,TRBJ1-2,-,CATLLPGNYGYTF,TGTGCCACCCTCCTCCCGGGCAACTATGGCTACACCTTC
TRBV7-2,-,TRBJ2-7,-,CASSPGYGSDYEQYF,TGTGCCAGCAGCCCGGGGTACGGTTCTGACTACGAGCAGTACTTC
TRBV12-5,-,TRBJ2-1,-,CASGLVTRQFF,TGTGCTAGTGGTTTGGTAACACGGCAGTTCTTC
TRBV19,-,TRBJ2-4,TRBD2,CASSIDLRGLAGAKNIQYF,TGTGCCAGTAGTATAGATCTCCGGGGACTAGCGGGAGCCAAAAACATTCAGTACTTC
TRBV5-8,-,TRBJ1-1,-,CASSLRVTEAFF,TGTGCCAGCAGCTTGCGGGTCACTGAAGCTTTCTTT
TRBV7-9,-,TRBJ1-3,-,CASSSRDPSSGNTIYF,TGTGCCAGCAGCAGCCGGGACCCCTCCTCTGGAAACACCATATATTTT
TRBV5-1,-,TRBJ1-1,-,CASSGFSNTEAFF,TGCGCCAGCAGTGGTTTCAGCAACACTGAAGCTTTCTTT
TRBV5-1,few,TRBJ1-1,TRBD1,CASSFRGLGNTEAFF,TGCGCCAGCAGCTTCAGGGGGCTAGGAAACACTGAAGCTTTCTTT
TRBV27,-,TRBJ2-3,TRBD2,CASSFGGLVDADTQYF,TGTGCCAGCAGCTTCGGGGGACTAGTTGATGCAGATACGCAGTATTTT
TRBV7-9,-,TRBJ2-5,-,CASSLGTLYQETQYF,TGTGCCAGCAGCTTAGGGACCTTGTACCAAGAGACCCAGTACTTC
TRBV7-2,-,TRBJ2-7,-,CASGLDFFYEQYF,TGTGCCAGCGGACTGGACTTTTTCTACGAGCAGTACTTC
TRBV6-5,-,TRBJ1-1,-,CASSYSSQPNTEAFF,TGTGCCAGCAGTTACTCGTCGCAGCCGAACACTGAAGCTTTCTTT
TRBV20-1,-,TRBJ1-2,-,CSARSRFGYTF,TGCAGTGCTAGGAGCAGGTTTGGCTACACCTTC
TRBV4-3,-,TRBJ2-1,TRBD2,CASSRSTSGNEQFF,TGCGCCAGCAGCCGATCGACTAGCGGCAATGAGCAGTTCTTC
TRBV28,few,TRBJ1-1,-,CASSRGAEAFF,TGTGCCAGCAGTAGGGGTGCTGAAGCTTTCTTT
TRBV5-1,once,TRBJ1-4,TRBD1,CASSSTQPDRKNEKLFF,TGCGCCAGCAGCTCAACCCAACCGGACAGGAAGAATGAAAAACTGTTTTTT
TRBV5-1,-,TRBJ2-2,-,CASSLAGATNTGELFF,TGCGCCAGCAGCTTGGCCGGGGCCACGAACACCGGGGAGCTGTTTTTT
TRBV6-1,-,TRBJ1-1,TRBD1,CAGRGQGYTEAFF,TGTGCCGGGAGGGGACAGGGCTACACTGAAGCTTTCTTT
TRBV6-1,-,TRBJ1-5,-,CASSQGVIQPQHF,TGTGCCAGCAGTCAAGGGGTTATTCAGCCCCAGCATTTT
TRBV2,once,TRBJ1-4,-,CASGEVGLNEKLFF,TGTGCCAGCGGGGAGGTCGGGTTAAATGAAAAACTGTTTTTT
TRBV19,few,TRBJ1-4,-,CASTNTGEMRKLFF,TGTGCCAGTACTAATACAGGAGAAATGAGGAAACTGTTTTTT
TRBV4-2,-,TRBJ2-3,-,CASSQDRAVTDTQYF,TGTGCCAGCAGCCAAGATCGAGCGGTGACAGATACGCAGTATTTT
TRBV10-3,-,TRBJ2-2,TRBD2,CAIGLAGSTGELFF,TGTGCCATCGGACTAGCGGGGAGTACCGGGGAGCTGTTTTTT
TRBV11-2,-,TRBJ2-3,-,CASSPEWGADTQYF,TGTGCCAGCAGCCCCGAGTGGGGGGCAGATACGCAGTATTTT
TRBV10-3,-,TRBJ2-3,-,CAIRGSGGTDTQYF,TGTGCCATCAGGGGGAGTGGGGGCACAGATACGCAGTATTTT
TRBV7-9,-,TRBJ2-7,TRBD2,CASSRGTSGSRHEQYF,TGTGCCAGCAGCAGAGGGACTAGCGGGAGTCGCCACGAGCAGTACTTC
TRBV9,-,TRBJ2-7,-,CASSVGAVSSYEQYF,TGTGCCAGCAGCGTAGGGGCAGTGAGCTCCTACGAGCAGTACTTC
TRBV13,few,TRBJ1-3,-,CASSLRDIGNTIYF,TGTGCCAGCAGTCTTAGGGACATTGGAAACACCATATATTTT
TRBV6-1,-,TRBJ2-2,-,CASSDWGALTGELFF,TGTGCCAGCAGTGACTGGGGGGCCCTCACCGGGGAGCTGTTTTTT
TRBV27,few,TRBJ1-5,-,CASSPQVGGNQPQHF,TGTGCCAGCAGTCCTCAGGTCGGAGGCAATCAGCCCCAGCATTTT
TRBV10-1,-,TRBJ2-7,TRBD1,CATEGGQGAYEQYF,TGCGCCACCGAGGGGGGACAGGGGGCGTACGAGCAGTACTTC
TRBV5-6,-,TRBJ1-4,TRBD1,CASSRQGLNEKLFF,TGTGCCAGCAGCCGACAGGGCCTTAATGAAAAACTGTTTTTT
TRBV29-1,-,TRBJ1-4,TRBD1,CSVATSGQGTEKLFF,TGCAGCGTTGCGACTTCGGGACAGGGTACTGAAAAACTGTTTTTT
TRBV18,-,TRBJ2-4,-,CASSPPLNGENIQYF,TGTGCCAGCTCACCGCCACTTAACGGGGAGAACATTCAGTACTTC
TRBV7-9,-,TRBJ1-1,-,CASSLGRGNTEAFF,TGTGCCAGCAGCTTAGGCCGGGGGAACACTGAAGCTTTCTTT
TRBV2,-,TRBJ2-3,-,CASSDGLGTSTDTQYF,TGTGCCAGCAGTGATGGTCTGGGGACTAGCACAGATACGCAGTATTTT
TRBV9,-,TRBJ2-1,TRBD2,CASSVGVGGAYYEQFF,TGTGCCAGCAGCGTAGGTGTGGGAGGGGCCTACTATGAGCAGTTCTTC
TRBV10-3,-,TRBJ2-1,-,CAISVSSAESEQFF,TGTGCCATCAGTGTATCGTCAGCAGAGTCTGAGCAGTTCTTC
TRBV14,-,TRBJ1-6,-,CASSQAGPNSPLHF,TGTGCCAGCAGCCAGGCAGGGCCTAATTCACCCCTCCACTTT
TRBV6-5,-,TRBJ2-7,-,CASSYLHGYEQYF,TGTGCCAGCAGTTACCTACACGGCTACGAGCAGTACTTC
TRBV29-1,-,TRBJ2-6,TRBD2,CSVPAGSSGANVLTF,TGCAGCGTTCCAGCGGGAAGCTCTGGGGCCAACGTCCTGACTTTC
TRBV19,few,TRBJ1-4,-,CASSMEEKLFF,TGTGCCAGTAGTATGGAGGAAAAACTGTTTTTT
TRBV9,-,TRBJ2-3,TRBD2,CASSVGVTSGGPSDTQYF,TGTGCCAGCAGCGTAGGGGTGACTAGCGGGGGGCCCTCGGATACGCAGTATTTT
TRBV4-3,-,TRBJ1-6,-,CASSQDPDSPLHF,TGCGCCAGCAGCCAAGATCCGGATTCACCCCTCCACTTT
TRBV5-5,-,TRBJ1-2,-,CASSLETVYGYTF,TGTGCCAGCAGCCTGGAGACCGTATATGGCTACACCTTC
TRBV5-1,-,TRBJ1-1,TRBD1,CASSLETTGPAEAFF,TGCGCCAGCAGCTTGGAAACGACAGGGCCTGCAGAAGCTTTCTTT
TRBV5-1,-,TRBJ2-5,TRBD2,CASSLADWAGGQETQYF,TGCGCCAGCAGCTTGGCCGACTGGGCGGGGGGCCAAGAGACCCAGTACTTC
TRBV19,-,TRBJ1-2,-,CASSMKGSYGYTF,TGTGCCAGTAGTATGAAGGGGAGCTATGGCTACACCTTC
TRBV18,-,TRBJ2-2,-,CASSPPHLQATGELFF,TGTGCCAGCTCTCCACCTCACCTTCAAGCTACCGGGGAGCTGTTTTTT
TRBV27,-,TRBJ2-7,-,CASGRAGAYEQYF,TGTGCCAGCGGCCGGGCAGGGGCCTACGAGCAGTACTTC
TRBV2,-,TRBJ2-5,-,CASSLKLLGGETQYF,TGTGCCAGCAGTCTTAAACTTTTGGGGGGAGAGACCCAGTACTTC